These 17 T cell receptor beta chains came from one sample sequenced in a study of OX40 agonist ivuxolimab in advanced cancers. Here immunoSEQ multiplex PCR was the method, and the copy in TCRdb shows in-frame clones only, minus some. The data hold 52,000 or so clones, with about 88% observed a single time. The sequencing here drew on CD4+ or CD8+ T cells sorted from blood, taken in a trial of the OX40 agonist ivuxolimab. These TCRs come from an adult with an advanced solid tumor such as melanoma, head and neck, liver or kidney cancer.

The chain recombines TRBV7-2 with TRBJ1-5, with D perhaps TRBD1 (5 bases). Trimming took off 6 bases at V and 4 bases at J, with 10 bases between the two ends. This CDR3 has 13 amino acids. Germline CDR1 and CDR2: SGHTA and FQGNSA. CDR3 region: CASSRDSNQPQHF. The CDR3 coding sequence is TGTGCCAGCAGTCGGGACTCTAATCAGCCCCAGCATTTT.

CDR3 residues: CASSTQQGWNEQFF. The DNA for the CDR3 is TGTGCCAGCAGTACCCAACAGGGTTGGAATGAGCAGTTCTTC. This chain joins TRBV28 and TRBJ2-1; D is possibly TRBD1 (6 bases). Germline V gives CDR1 MDHEN, CDR2 SYDVKM. V was cut by 5 bases and J by 7 bases, with 15 bases left in between. This CDR3 region has 14 residues.

The V call is TRBV19, the J call TRBJ1-3; TRBD1 might be the D (5 bases). Germline V gives CDR1 LNHDA, CDR2 SQIVND (reference sequence). This CDR3 spans 14 amino acids. Trimming removed 6 bases at V and 0 bases at J, with 9 bases between. As DNA, the CDR3 is TGTGCCAGTAGGAAGACAGACTCTGGAAACACCATATATTTT. Its translation: CASRKTDSGNTIYF.

As regards this clone: Other DNA variants within this sample encode the same CDR3. The chain employs TRBV2 and TRBJ1-1; D gene uncertain. Germline V gene lookup returns CDR1 SNHLY and CDR2 FYNNEI. The CDR3 is 13 amino acids. V dropped 3 bases and J dropped 0 bases, with 5 bases sitting between them. The CDR3 coding sequence is TGTGCCAGCAGTGATACGGTGAACACTGAAGCTTTCTTT. Residues: CASSDTVNTEAFF.

This chain connects TRBV28 to TRBJ1-2; D is unclear. Trimming stripped 5 bases from V and 0 bases from J, with 7 bases between. CDR1 MDHEN and CDR2 SYDVKM come from the germline V gene. The length of the CDR3 is 13 residues. CDR3: CASSTGTNYGYTF. Written as DNA, the CDR3 is TGTGCCAGCAGTACCGGGACTAACTATGGCTACACCTTC.

This clone has only a few counts. The chain employs TRBV29-1 and TRBJ1-1; the D gene is possibly TRBD1 (5 bases). The V and J ends lost 6 bases and 4 bases respectively, with 12 bases between them. The germline V gene encodes CDR1 SQVTM and CDR2 ANQGSEA. The CDR3 runs 12 residues. The CDR3 nucleotides read TGCAGCGTCGGGGGTCTAGCCACTGAAGCTTTCTTT. This codes for CSVGGLATEAFF.

V and J are TRBV11-2 and TRBJ2-3, with 7 bases matching TRBD2. V lost 6 bases to trimming and J lost 0 bases; unmatched junction nucleotides: 6. The CDR3 is made up of 15 amino acids. The germline CDR1 and CDR2 sequences are SGHAT and FQNNGV. CDR3 nucleotide sequence: TGTGCCAGCAGGCTGGGAGGGGTGAGCACAGATACGCAGTATTTT. Translation: CASRLGGVSTDTQYF.

CDR3 in amino acids: CASSFGTSYNEQFF. The CDR3 DNA reads as TGCGCCAGCAGTTTTGGGACGTCCTACAATGAGCAGTTCTTC. The chain links TRBV5-1 to TRBJ2-1, with D perhaps being TRBD1 or TRBD2 (5 bases each). Germline V lookup: CDR1 SGHRS, CDR2 YFSETQ. This CDR3 contains 14 residues. V was pared by 5 bases and J by 1 base, with 10 bases between. Full variable domain (outside the CDR3, taken from reference TRBV5-1 and TRBJ2-1): KAGVTQTPRYLIKTRGQQVTLSCSPISGHRSVSWYQQTPGQGLQFLFEYFSETQRNKGNFPGRFSGRQFSNSRSEMNVSTLELGDSALYLCASSFGTSYNEQFFGPGTRLTVL.

Details on this clone: Other nucleotide sequences in the sample specify the same CDR3. The chain couples TRBV11-2 to TRBJ1-5; D gene ambiguous. The V gene lost 0 bases and the J gene lost 6 bases, with 6 bases spanning the gap. The CDR3 loop spans 13 amino acids. Germline loops: CDR1 SGHAT, CDR2 FQNNGV. The CDR3 coding sequence is TGTGCCAGCAGCTTAGATCGGGGTCAGCCCCAGCATTTT. Translated, it gives CASSLDRGQPQHF. The full variable domain, completed using reference TRBV11-2 and TRBJ1-5, is EAGVAQSPRYKIIEKRQSVAFWCNPISGHATLYWYQQILGQGPKLLIQFQNNGVVDDSQLPKDRFSAERLKGVDSTLKIQPAKLEDSAVYLCASSLDRGQPQHFGDGTRLSIL.

Comments on this clone: A junction boundary mismatches the germline segment, possibly from a read error. The rearrangement links TRBV7-7 to TRBJ2-1; maybe TRBD1 (6 bases). The CDR3 is 13 amino acids. Germline V gene data show CDR1 as SSHAT and CDR2 as FNYEAQ (reference sequence). This chain's CDR3 is CASSSGTYNEQFF. The CDR3 region has the DNA TGTGCTAGCAGCTCCGGGACATACAATGAGCAGTTCTTC.

This clone was found once. The rearrangement joins TRBV5-1 to TRBJ2-7; the D is unclear. Germline V gives CDR1 SGHRS, CDR2 YFSETQ. The germline V and J ends were trimmed by 2 bases and 3 bases, with 9 bases remaining between them. CDR3 length equals 13 residues. This CDR3 is CASSFWGSYEQYF. CDR3 bases: TGCGCCAGCAGCTTCTGGGGTAGCTACGAGCAGTACTTC.

This chain uses TRBV30 with TRBJ1-1; unclear D gene. Germline CDR1 reads GTSNPN; CDR2 reads SVGIG (reference sequence). Trimming took 3 bases from V and 1 from J, leaving 15 bases between them. This CDR3 has 15 amino acids. In DNA form, the CDR3 reads TGTGCCTGGAGAGGGCTTTTGGGCAGGAACACTGAAGCTTTCTTT. It yields the protein CAWRGLLGRNTEAFF.

The J gene is TRBJ1-1, the V gene TRBV4-2; the match to TRBD1 covers 9 bases. Per the germline V gene, CDR1 is LGHNA and CDR2 is YNFKEQ. This CDR3 spans 15 amino acids. Trimming removed 5 bases from V and 5 bases from J; junction bases left unmatched: 9. CDR3 sequence: CASSGGQGRGTEAFF. For the CDR3, the DNA is TGTGCCAGCAGCGGGGGACAGGGAAGAGGAACTGAAGCTTTCTTT.

This chain connects TRBV18 to TRBJ1-1, with D unclear. There are 15 residues in the CDR3. Per the germline V gene, CDR1 is KGHSH and CDR2 is LQKENI. V was trimmed by 1 base and J by 1 base, leaving 10 bases between them. The CDR3 spells CASSPLAGQNTEAFF. The DNA for the CDR3 is TGTGCCAGCTCACCACTGGCGGGCCAGAACACTGAAGCTTTCTTT.

The genes are TRBV11-2 and TRBJ2-1; 7 bases line up with TRBD1. Germline V gene sequence: CDR1 SGHAT, CDR2 FQNNGV. The V and J ends lost 2 bases and 6 bases, in that order; junction bases with no gene match: 16. The CDR3 has 18 amino acids. This CDR3 reads CASSLRGPGQIFSNEQFF. CDR3 bases: TGTGCCAGCAGCTTACGGGGCCCGGGACAGATATTTTCCAATGAGCAGTTCTTC.

This sequence joins TRBV11-2 and TRBJ2-7, with D hard to call. The germline V and J ends were trimmed by 5 bases and 4 bases, with 18 bases remaining between them. The CDR3 loop spans 15 amino acids. Per the germline V gene, CDR1 is SGHAT and CDR2 is FQNNGV. The CDR3 DNA is TGTGCCAGCAGCCCCCTCCTCGGAACGGCGTACGAGCAGTACTTC. It translates to CASSPLLGTAYEQYF.

The V gene is TRBV7-8, the J gene TRBJ2-3, with D tentatively TRBD1 (6 bases). The CDR3 contains 14 residues. Germline V gives CDR1 SGHVS, CDR2 FQNEAQ. The germline V and J ends were trimmed by 5 bases and 2 bases, with 11 bases remaining between them. The CDR3 DNA reads TGTGCCAGCAGCCGTCGACAGGACACAGATACGCAGTATTTT. Translating gives CASSRRQDTDTQYF.